This TCR beta chain was documented in a study of OX40 agonist ivuxolimab in advanced cancers. For the study at large: Allowance was made for prior anti-PD-1, anti-PD-L1 or anti-CTLA-4 therapy, and 40% had some. In three patients, partial responses were observed, one with hepatocellular carcinoma and two with cutaneous melanoma.

People who had autoimmune disease history or systemic immunosuppression were excluded. Study outcomes and limitations: Circulating CD4+ and CD8+ T cells showed clonal expansion by week 6 at 0.1 to 3.0 mg/kg.

The CDR3 length is 17 residues. Unmatched junction bases numbered 13, after V lost 5 bases and J lost 5 bases. Germline loops: CDR1 SGHVS, CDR2 FNYEAQ. The method was immunoSEQ multiplex PCR; TCRdb's version includes in-frame clones alone and lacks a portion of them. The table shows about 130,000 clones, with less than 95% occurring only once. A note on this clone: What it binds is not known.

The clonotype was recovered from an adult with an advanced solid tumor such as melanoma, head and neck, liver or kidney cancer. Sample: CD4+ or CD8+ T cells sorted from blood, taken in a trial of the OX40 agonist ivuxolimab. This sequence joins TRBV7-6 and TRBJ2-7; 12 positions agree with TRBD2. CDR3: CASSRTPLAGGGNEQYF. DNA for the CDR3: TGTGCCAGCAGCCGAACCCCACTAGCGGGAGGCGGCAACGAGCAGTACTTC.